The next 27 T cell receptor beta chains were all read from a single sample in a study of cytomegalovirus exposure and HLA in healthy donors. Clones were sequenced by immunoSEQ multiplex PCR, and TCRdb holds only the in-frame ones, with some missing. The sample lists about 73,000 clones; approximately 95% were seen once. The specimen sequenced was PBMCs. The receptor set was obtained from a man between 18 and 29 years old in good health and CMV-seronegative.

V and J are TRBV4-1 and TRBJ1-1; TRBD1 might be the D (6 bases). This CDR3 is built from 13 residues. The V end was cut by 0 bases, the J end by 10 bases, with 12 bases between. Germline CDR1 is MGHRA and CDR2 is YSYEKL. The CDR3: CASSQEEGGAAFF. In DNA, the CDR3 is TGCGCCAGCAGCCAAGAGGAGGGGGGGGCAGCTTTCTTT.

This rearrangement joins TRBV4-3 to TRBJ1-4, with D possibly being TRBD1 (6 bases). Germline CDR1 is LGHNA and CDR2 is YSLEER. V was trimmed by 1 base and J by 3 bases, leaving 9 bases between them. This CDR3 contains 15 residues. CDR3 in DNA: TGCGCCAGCAGCCAAGGGAACAGGGCTAATGAAAAACTGTTTTTT. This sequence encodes CASSQGNRANEKLFF.

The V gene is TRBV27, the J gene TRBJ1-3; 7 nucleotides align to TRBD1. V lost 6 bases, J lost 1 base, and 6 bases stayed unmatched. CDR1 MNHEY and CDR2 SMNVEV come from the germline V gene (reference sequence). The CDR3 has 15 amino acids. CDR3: CASRAGGGSGNTIYF. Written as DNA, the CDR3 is TGTGCCAGCAGGGCAGGGGGTGGGTCTGGAAACACCATATATTTT.

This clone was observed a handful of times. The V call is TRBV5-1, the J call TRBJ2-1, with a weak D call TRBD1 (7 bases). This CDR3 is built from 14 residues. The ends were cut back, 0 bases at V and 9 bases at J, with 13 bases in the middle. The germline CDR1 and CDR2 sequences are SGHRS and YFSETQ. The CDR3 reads CASSLVQGGGEQFF. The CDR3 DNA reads TGCGCCAGCAGCTTGGTCCAGGGGGGAGGTGAGCAGTTCTTC. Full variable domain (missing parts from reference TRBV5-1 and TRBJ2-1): KAGVTQTPRYLIKTRGQQVTLSCSPISGHRSVSWYQQTPGQGLQFLFEYFSETQRNKGNFPGRFSGRQFSNSRSEMNVSTLELGDSALYLCASSLVQGGGEQFFGPGTRLTVL.

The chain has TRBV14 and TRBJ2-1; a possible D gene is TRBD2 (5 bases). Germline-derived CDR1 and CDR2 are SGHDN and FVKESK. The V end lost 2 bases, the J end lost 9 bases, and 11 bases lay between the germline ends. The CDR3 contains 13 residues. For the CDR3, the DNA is TGTGCCAGCAGCCAATTTCGGGGTTTTGAGCAGTTCTTC. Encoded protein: CASSQFRGFEQFF.

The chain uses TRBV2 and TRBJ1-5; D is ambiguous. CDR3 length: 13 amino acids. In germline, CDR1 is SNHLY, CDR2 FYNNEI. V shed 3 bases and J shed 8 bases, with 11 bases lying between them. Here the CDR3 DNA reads TGTGCCAGCAGTGAGCGAGGTGGAGAGCCCCAGCATTTT. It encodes CASSERGGEPQHF. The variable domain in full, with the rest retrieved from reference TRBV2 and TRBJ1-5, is EPEVTQTPSHQVTQMGQEVILRCVPISNHLYFYWYRQILGQKVEFLVSFYNNEISEKSEIFDDQFSVERPDGSNFTLKIRSTKLEDSAMYFCASSERGGEPQHFGDGTRLSIL.

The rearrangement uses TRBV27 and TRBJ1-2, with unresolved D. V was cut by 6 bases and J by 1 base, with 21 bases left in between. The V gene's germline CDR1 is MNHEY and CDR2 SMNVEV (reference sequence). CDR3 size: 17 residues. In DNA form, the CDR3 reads TGTGCCAGCAGCCCCCCGGGGAGGGTGGTTGTTAACTATGGCTACACCTTC. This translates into CASSPPGRVVVNYGYTF.

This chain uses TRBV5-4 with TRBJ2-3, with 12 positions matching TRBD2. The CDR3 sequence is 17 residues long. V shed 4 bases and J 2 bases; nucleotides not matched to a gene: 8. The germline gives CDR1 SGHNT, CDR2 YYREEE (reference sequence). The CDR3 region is CASSHDPSGGATDTQYF. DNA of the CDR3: TGTGCCAGCAGCCATGACCCTAGCGGGGGGGCCACAGATACGCAGTATTTT.

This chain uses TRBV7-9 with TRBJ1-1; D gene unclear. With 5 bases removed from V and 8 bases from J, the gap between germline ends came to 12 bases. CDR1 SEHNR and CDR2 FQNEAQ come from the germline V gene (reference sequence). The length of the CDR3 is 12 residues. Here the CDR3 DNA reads TGTGCCAGCAGCCTCGACATGACCGAAGCTTTCTTT. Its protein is CASSLDMTEAFF. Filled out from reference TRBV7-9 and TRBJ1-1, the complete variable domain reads DTGVSQNPRHKITKRGQNVTFRCDPISEHNRLYWYRQTLGQGPEFLTYFQNEAQLEKSRLLSDRFSAERPKGSFSTLEIQRTEQGDSAMYLCASSLDMTEAFFGQGTRLTVV.

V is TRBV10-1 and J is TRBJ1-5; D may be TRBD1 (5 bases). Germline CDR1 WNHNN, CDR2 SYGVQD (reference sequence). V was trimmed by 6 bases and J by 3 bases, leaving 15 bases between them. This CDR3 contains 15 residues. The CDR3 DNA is TGCGCCAGCAGGGACAATAGAACCCCCAATCAGCCCCAGCATTTT. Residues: CASRDNRTPNQPQHF.

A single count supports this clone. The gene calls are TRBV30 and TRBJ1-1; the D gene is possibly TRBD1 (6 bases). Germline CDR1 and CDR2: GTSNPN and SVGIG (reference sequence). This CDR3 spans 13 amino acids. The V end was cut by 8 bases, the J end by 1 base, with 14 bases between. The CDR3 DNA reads TGTGCCGGATTACAGGGATCGAACACTGAAGCTTTCTTT. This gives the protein CAGLQGSNTEAFF.

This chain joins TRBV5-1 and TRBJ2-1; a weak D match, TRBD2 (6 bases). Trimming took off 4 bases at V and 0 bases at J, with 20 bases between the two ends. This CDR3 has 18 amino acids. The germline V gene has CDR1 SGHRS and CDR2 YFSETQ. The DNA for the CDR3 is TGCGCCAGCAGCCCTCCGATAGCGGTCCTAAGCTCCTACAATGAGCAGTTCTTC. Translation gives CASSPPIAVLSSYNEQFF.

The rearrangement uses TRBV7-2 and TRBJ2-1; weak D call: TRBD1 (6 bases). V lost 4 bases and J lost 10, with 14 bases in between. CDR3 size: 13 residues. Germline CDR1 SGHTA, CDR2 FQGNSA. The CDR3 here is CASSSDSGGEQFF. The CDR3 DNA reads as TGTGCCAGCAGCTCGGACAGCGGTGGGGAGCAGTTCTTC.

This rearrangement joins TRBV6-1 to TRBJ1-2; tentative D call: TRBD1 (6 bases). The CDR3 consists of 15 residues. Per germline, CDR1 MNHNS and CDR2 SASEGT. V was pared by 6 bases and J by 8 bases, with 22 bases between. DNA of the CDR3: TGTGCCAGCAGCCCCAACAGGGACCTATTGAGGGGCTACACCTTC. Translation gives CASSPNRDLLRGYTF.

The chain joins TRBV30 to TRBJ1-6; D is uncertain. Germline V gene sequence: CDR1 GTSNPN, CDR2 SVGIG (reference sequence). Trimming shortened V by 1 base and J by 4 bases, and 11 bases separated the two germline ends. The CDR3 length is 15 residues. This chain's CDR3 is CAWSAGGSYNSPLHF. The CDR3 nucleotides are TGTGCCTGGAGTGCGGGAGGCTCTTATAATTCACCCCTCCACTTT.

Here the CDR3 reads CASSSRLYNEQFF. CDR3 in DNA: TGCGCCAGCAGCTCGAGGCTCTACAATGAGCAGTTCTTC. The chain recombines TRBV5-1 with TRBJ2-1, with D unclear. This CDR3 has 13 residues. Germline loops: CDR1 SGHRS, CDR2 YFSETQ. V was cut by 3 bases and J by 3 bases, with 7 bases left in between.

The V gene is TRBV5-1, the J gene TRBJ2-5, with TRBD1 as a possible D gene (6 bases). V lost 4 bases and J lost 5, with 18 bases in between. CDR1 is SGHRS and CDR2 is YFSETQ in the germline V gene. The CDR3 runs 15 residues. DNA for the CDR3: TGCGCCAGCAGCACGGGGACATTAGCTGTGGAGACCCAGTACTTC. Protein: CASSTGTLAVETQYF. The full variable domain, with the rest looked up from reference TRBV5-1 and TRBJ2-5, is KAGVTQTPRYLIKTRGQQVTLSCSPISGHRSVSWYQQTPGQGLQFLFEYFSETQRNKGNFPGRFSGRQFSNSRSEMNVSTLELGDSALYLCASSTGTLAVETQYFGPGTRLLVL.

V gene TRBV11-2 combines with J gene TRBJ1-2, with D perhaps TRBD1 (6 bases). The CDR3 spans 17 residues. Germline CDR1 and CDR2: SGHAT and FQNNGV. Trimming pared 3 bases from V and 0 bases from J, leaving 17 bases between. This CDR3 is CASSLRGRSGANYGYTF. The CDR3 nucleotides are TGTGCCAGCAGCTTGAGAGGCCGTTCAGGGGCTAACTATGGCTACACCTTC.

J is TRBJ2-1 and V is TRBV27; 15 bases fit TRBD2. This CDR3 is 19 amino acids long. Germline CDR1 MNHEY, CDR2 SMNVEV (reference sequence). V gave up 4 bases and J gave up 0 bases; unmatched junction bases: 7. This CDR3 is CASSYGLAGGLSSYNEQFF. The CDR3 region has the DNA TGTGCCAGCAGTTACGGACTAGCGGGGGGGTTAAGCTCCTACAATGAGCAGTTCTTC.

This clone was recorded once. The chain's CDR3 is CASSLTGPNRGEAFF. CDR3 in DNA: TGTGCCAGCAGCTTGACAGGGCCAAATCGGGGTGAAGCTTTCTTT. The gene calls are TRBV5-6 and TRBJ1-1; D may be TRBD1 (6 bases). V lost 1 base, J lost 7 bases, and 17 bases lay in between. Looked up from germline, CDR1 is SGHDT and CDR2 is YYEEEE. CDR3 length: 15 residues.

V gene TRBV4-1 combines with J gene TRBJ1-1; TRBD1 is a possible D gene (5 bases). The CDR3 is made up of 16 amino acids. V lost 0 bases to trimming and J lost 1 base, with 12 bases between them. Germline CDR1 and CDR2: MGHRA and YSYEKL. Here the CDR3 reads CASSQDASTANTEAFF. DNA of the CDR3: TGCGCCAGCAGCCAAGATGCCTCGACAGCGAACACTGAAGCTTTCTTT.

As DNA, the CDR3 is TGCGCCAGCAGCCCCGAGTCCCTCCCTCGGGGCACAGATACGCAGTATTTT. It encodes CASSPESLPRGTDTQYF. The rearrangement uses TRBV5-1 and TRBJ2-3; D is unresolved. Germline V gene lookup returns CDR1 SGHRS and CDR2 YFSETQ. V was trimmed by 4 bases and J by 1 base, leaving 19 bases between them. CDR3 size: 17 residues. Based on the CDR3 plus reference TRBV5-1 and TRBJ2-3, the full variable domain is KAGVTQTPRYLIKTRGQQVTLSCSPISGHRSVSWYQQTPGQGLQFLFEYFSETQRNKGNFPGRFSGRQFSNSRSEMNVSTLELGDSALYLCASSPESLPRGTDTQYFGPGTRLTVL.

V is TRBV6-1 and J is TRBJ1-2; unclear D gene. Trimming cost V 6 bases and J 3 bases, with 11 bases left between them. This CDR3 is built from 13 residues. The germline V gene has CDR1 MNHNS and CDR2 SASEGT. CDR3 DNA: TGTGCCAGCAGCCTCTTCCGGGACTATGGCTACACCTTC. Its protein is CASSLFRDYGYTF.

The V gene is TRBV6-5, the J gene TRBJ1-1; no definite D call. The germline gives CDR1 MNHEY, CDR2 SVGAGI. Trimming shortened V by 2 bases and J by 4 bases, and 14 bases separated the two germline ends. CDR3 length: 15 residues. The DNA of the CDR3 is TGTGCCAGCAGTTACGCCGCGTCCGGGGTCACTGAAGCTTTCTTT. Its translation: CASSYAASGVTEAFF.

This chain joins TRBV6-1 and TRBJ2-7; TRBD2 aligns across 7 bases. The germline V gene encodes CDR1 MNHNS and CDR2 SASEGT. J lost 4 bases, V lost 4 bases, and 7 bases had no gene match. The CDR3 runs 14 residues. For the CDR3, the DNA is TGTGCCAGCAGTGTCTGGGGAGGGTCGTACGAGCAGTACTTC. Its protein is CASSVWGGSYEQYF.

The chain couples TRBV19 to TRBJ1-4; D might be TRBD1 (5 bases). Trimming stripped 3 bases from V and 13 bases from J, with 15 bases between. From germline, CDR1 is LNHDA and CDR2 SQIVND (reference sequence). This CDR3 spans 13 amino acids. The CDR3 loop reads CASSMAPGFVLFF. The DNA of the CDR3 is TGTGCCAGTAGTATGGCCCCAGGGTTTGTACTGTTTTTT.

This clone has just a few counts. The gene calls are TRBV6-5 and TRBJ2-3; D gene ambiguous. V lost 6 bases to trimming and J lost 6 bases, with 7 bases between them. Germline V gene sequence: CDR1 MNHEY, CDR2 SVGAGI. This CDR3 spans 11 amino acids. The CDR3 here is CASSSQDTQYF. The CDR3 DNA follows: TGTGCCAGCAGCAGTCAGGATACGCAGTATTTT.